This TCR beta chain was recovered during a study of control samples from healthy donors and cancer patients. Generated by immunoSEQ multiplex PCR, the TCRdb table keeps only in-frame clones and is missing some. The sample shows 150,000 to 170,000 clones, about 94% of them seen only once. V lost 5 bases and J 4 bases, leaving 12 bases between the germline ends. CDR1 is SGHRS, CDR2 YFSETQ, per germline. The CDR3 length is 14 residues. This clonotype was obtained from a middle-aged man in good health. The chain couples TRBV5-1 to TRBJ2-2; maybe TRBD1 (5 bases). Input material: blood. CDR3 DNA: TGCGCCAGCAGGCCAGGGTGGGCCACCGGGGAGCTGTTTTTT. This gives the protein CASRPGWATGELFF.